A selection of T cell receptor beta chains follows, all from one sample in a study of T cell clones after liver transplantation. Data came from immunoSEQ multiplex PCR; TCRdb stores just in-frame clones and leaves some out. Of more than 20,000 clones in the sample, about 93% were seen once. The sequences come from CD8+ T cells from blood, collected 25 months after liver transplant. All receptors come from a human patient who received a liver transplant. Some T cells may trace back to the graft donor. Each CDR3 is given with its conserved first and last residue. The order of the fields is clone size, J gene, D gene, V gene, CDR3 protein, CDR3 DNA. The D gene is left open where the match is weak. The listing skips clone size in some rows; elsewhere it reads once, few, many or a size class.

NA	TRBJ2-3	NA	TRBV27	CASSLEGGYLTSSTDTQYF	TGTGCCAGCAGCCTCGAAGGAGGGTATCTCACCTCTAGCACAGATACGCAGTATTTT
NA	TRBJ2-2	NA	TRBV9	CASSPPYTGELFF	TGTGCCAGCAGCCCTCCCTACACCGGGGAGCTGTTTTTT
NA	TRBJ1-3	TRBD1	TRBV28	CASSLVDRGLDTIYF	TGTGCCAGCAGTTTGGTGGACAGGGGGTTGGACACCATATATTTT
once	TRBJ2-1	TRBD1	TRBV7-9	CASSLAQGDNEQFF	TGTGCCAGCAGCTTAGCCCAGGGGGACAATGAGCAGTTCTTC
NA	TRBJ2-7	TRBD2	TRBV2	CASSGILGRASYEQYF	TGTGCCAGCAGCGGGATACTCGGGAGGGCCTCCTACGAGCAGTACTTC
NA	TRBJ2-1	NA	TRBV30	CAWSVRYNEQFF	TGTGCCTGGAGTGTACGATACAATGAGCAGTTCTTC
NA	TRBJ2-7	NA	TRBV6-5	CASSSKAEIYEQYF	TGTGCCAGCAGTAGTAAAGCGGAGATCTACGAGCAGTACTTC
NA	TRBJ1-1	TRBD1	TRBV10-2	CASSERDRGVNTEAFF	TGCGCCAGCAGTGAGAGGGACAGGGGGGTGAACACTGAAGCTTTCTTT
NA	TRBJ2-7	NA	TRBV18	CASSPERLTYEQYF	TGTGCCAGCTCACCAGAGCGGCTCACCTACGAGCAGTACTTC
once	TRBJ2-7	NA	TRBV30	CAWRGTGDEQYF	TGTGCCTGGAGGGGTACGGGGGACGAGCAGTACTTC
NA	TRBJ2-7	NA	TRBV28	CASSGVGKGPPGLVSYEQYF	TGTGCCAGCAGTGGGGTCGGGAAAGGTCCTCCCGGGCTCGTCTCCTACGAGCAGTACTTC
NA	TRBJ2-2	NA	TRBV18	CASSRGRGTGELFF	TGTGCCAGCTCAAGGGGGAGGGGCACCGGGGAGCTGTTTTTT
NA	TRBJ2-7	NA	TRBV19	CASSAARAYEQYF	TGTGCCAGTAGTGCGGCCAGGGCCTACGAGCAGTACTTC
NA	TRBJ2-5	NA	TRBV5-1	CASSLESPGTQYF	TGCGCCAGCAGCTTGGAATCCCCGGGGACCCAGTACTTC
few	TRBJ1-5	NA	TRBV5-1	CASSLDTGGPQHF	TGCGCCAGCAGCTTAGATACCGGGGGGCCCCAGCATTTT
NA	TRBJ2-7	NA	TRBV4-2	CASSPLAAFPHEQYF	TGTGCCAGCAGCCCTCTAGCCGCTTTCCCACACGAGCAGTACTTC
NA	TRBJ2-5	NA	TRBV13	CASSFNQGGTQYF	TGTGCCAGCAGCTTTAACCAGGGGGGGACCCAGTACTTC
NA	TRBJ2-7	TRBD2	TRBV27	CASRIAGGSYEQYF	TGTGCCAGCAGAATAGCGGGGGGCTCCTACGAGCAGTACTTC
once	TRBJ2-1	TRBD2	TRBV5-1	CASRTGLADNEQFF	TGCGCCAGCAGAACGGGACTAGCGGACAATGAGCAGTTCTTC
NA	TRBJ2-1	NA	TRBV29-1	CSVDVVSSYNEQFF	TGCAGCGTTGATGTGGTAAGCTCCTACAATGAGCAGTTCTTC
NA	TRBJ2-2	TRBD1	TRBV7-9	CASSLDLRQGANTGELFF	TGTGCCAGCAGCTTAGATTTACGGCAGGGGGCGAACACCGGGGAGCTGTTTTTT
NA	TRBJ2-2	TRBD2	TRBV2	CASSEARAGAAGELFF	TGTGCCAGCAGTGAAGCGCGAGCGGGAGCGGCGGGGGAGCTGTTTTTT
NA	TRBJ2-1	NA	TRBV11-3	CASSLEYGRQDEQFF	TGTGCCAGCAGCTTAGAGTACGGACGCCAGGATGAGCAGTTCTTC
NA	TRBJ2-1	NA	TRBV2	CASNGASNTYNEQFF	TGTGCCAGCAATGGGGCGTCCAACACCTACAATGAGCAGTTCTTC
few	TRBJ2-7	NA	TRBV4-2	CASSQGVGYEQYF	TGTGCCAGCAGCCAAGGAGTAGGCTACGAGCAGTACTTC
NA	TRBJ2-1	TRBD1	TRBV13	CASSLRQGNEQFF	TGTGCCAGCAGCTTACGACAGGGTAATGAGCAGTTCTTC
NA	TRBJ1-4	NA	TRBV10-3	CAISQDPGEKLFF	TGTGCCATCAGTCAGGACCCCGGGGAAAAACTGTTTTTT
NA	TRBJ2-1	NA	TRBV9	CASSAGGQYNEQFF	TGTGCCAGCAGCGCCGGAGGGCAGTACAATGAGCAGTTCTTC
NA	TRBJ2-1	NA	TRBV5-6	CASSLGNSYNEQFF	TGTGCCAGCAGCTTAGGTAACTCCTACAATGAGCAGTTCTTC
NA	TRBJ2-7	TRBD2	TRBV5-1	CASSLGLAGATYEQYF	TGCGCCAGCAGCTTGGGACTAGCGGGGGCAACCTACGAGCAGTACTTC
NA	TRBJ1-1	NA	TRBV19	CASIPRGNTEAFF	TGTGCCAGTATCCCTCGGGGGAACACTGAAGCTTTCTTT
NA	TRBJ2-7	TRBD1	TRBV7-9	CASSDPQGAYEQYF	TGTGCCAGCAGCGATCCCCAGGGGGCCTACGAGCAGTACTTC
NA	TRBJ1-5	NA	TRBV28	CASSLRASSNQPQHF	TGTGCCAGCAGTTTGAGAGCCTCAAGCAATCAGCCCCAGCATTTT
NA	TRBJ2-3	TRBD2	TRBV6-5	CASSYTSGSPNTQYF	TGTGCCAGCAGTTACACTAGCGGGAGTCCAAATACGCAGTATTTT
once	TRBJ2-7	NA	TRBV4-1	CASSQATGGYEQYF	TGCGCCAGCAGCCAAGCGACAGGAGGGTACGAGCAGTACTTC
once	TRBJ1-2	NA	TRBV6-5	CASSFFGSNYGYTF	TGTGCCAGCAGTTTTTTCGGCAGTAACTATGGCTACACCTTC
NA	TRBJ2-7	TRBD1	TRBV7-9	CASSQTGTGIYEQYF	TGTGCCAGCAGCCAAACCGGGACAGGGATTTACGAGCAGTACTTC
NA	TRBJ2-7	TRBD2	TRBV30	CAWSSGDTYEQYF	TGTGCCTGGAGTAGCGGGGATACCTACGAGCAGTACTTC
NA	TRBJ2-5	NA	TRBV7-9	CAGGSSGEETQYF	TGTGCCGGAGGCTCTAGTGGGGAAGAGACCCAGTACTTC
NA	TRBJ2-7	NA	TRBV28	CASGPRGYEQYF	TGTGCCAGCGGACCGCGGGGCTACGAGCAGTACTTC
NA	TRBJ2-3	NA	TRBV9	CASSVGGYTTDTQYF	TGTGCCAGCAGCGTAGGGGGTTATACGACAGATACGCAGTATTTT
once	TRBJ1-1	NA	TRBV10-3	CAISESRGNTEAFF	TGTGCCATCAGTGAGTCACGTGGGAACACTGAAGCTTTCTTT
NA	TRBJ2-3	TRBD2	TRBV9	CASSVRREVSTDTQYF	TGTGCCAGCAGCGTGAGGCGGGAGGTTTCCACAGATACGCAGTATTTT
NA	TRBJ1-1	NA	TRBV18	CASSPAGRNTEAFF	TGTGCCAGCTCACCAGCGGGGCGGAACACTGAAGCTTTCTTT
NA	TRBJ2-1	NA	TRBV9	CASSPYADHNEQFF	TGTGCCAGCAGCCCCTATGCGGACCACAATGAGCAGTTCTTC
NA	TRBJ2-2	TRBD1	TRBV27	CASSLRGRNTGELFF	TGTGCCAGCAGTTTAAGGGGGCGAAACACCGGGGAGCTGTTTTTT
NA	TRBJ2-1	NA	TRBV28	CASRGVSSYNEQFF	TGTGCCAGCAGGGGCGTTTCCTCCTACAATGAGCAGTTCTTC
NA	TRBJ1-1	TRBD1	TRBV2	CASTRTGGGRYTEAFF	TGTGCCAGCACCAGAACAGGGGGCGGGAGGTACACTGAAGCTTTCTTT
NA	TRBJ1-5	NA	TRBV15	CATSRELLTFESNQPQHF	TGTGCCACCAGCAGAGAGCTATTGACATTTGAGAGCAATCAGCCCCAGCATTTT
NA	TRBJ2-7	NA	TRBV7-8	CASSLFQGPTYEQYF	TGTGCCAGCAGCTTATTCCAGGGCCCCACCTACGAGCAGTACTTC
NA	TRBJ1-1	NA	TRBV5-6	CASSLSGAVTEAFF	TGTGCCAGCAGCTTGTCAGGGGCTGTAACTGAAGCTTTCTTT
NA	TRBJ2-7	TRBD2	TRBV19	CASSWTSGSYEQYF	TGTGCCAGTAGTTGGACTAGCGGGTCCTACGAGCAGTACTTC
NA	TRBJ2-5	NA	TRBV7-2	CASSLNREKETQYF	TGTGCCAGCAGCTTAAACAGAGAAAAAGAGACCCAGTACTTC
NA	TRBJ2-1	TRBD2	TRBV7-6	CASSLPGGSGSGDYNEQFF	TGTGCCAGCAGCTTACCTGGGGGTAGCGGGTCCGGCGACTACAATGAGCAGTTCTTC